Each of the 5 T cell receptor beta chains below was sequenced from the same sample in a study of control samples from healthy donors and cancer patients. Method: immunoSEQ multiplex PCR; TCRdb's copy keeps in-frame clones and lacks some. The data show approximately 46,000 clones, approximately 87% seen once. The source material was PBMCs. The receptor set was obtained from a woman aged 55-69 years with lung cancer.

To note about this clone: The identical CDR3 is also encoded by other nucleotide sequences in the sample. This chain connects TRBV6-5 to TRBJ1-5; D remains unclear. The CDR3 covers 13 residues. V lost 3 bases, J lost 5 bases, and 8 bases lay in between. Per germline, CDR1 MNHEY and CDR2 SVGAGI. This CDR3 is CASSYSLDQPQHF. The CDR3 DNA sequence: TGTGCCAGCAGTTATTCGCTGGATCAGCCCCAGCATTTT.

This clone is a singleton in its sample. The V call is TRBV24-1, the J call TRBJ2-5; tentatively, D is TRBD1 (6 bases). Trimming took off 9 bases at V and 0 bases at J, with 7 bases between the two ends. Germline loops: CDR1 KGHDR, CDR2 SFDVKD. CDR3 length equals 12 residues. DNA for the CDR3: TGTGCCACCCGGGACAACCAAGAGACCCAGTACTTC. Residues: CATRDNQETQYF.

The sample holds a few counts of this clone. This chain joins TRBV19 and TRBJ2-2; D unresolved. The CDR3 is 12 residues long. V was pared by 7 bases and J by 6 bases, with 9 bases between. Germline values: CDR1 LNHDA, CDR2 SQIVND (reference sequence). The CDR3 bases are TGTGCCAGTACCCTATTTCCCGGGGAGCTGTTTTTT. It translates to CASTLFPGELFF. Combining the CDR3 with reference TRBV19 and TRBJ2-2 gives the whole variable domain DGGITQSPKYLFRKEGQNVTLSCEQNLNHDAMYWYRQDPGQGLRLIYYSQIVNDFQKGDIAEGYSVSREKKESFPLTVTSAQKNPTAFYLCASTLFPGELFFGEGSRLTVL.

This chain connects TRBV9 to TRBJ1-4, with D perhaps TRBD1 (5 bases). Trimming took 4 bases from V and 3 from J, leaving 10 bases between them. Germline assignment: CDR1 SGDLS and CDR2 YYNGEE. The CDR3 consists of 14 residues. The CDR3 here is CASSPQGANEKLFF. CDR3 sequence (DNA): TGTGCCAGCAGCCCGCAGGGAGCTAATGAAAAACTGTTTTTT.

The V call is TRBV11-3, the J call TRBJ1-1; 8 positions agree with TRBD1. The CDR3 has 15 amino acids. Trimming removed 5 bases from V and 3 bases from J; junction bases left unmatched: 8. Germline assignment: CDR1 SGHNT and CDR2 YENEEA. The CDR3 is CASSPYGQGDTEAFF. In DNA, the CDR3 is TGTGCCAGCAGCCCTTATGGACAGGGTGACACTGAAGCTTTCTTT.